The clone carrying this T cell receptor beta chain was detected once. What it binds is unknown. This sample stems from a study of cytomegalovirus exposure and HLA in healthy donors. General study findings and limits: The authors confirmed in vitro that a few CMV-associated chains were specific for CMV antigens. Rarity characterized most TCR sequences, yet some public TCRs appeared in many donors.

Vbeta (60) and Jbeta (13) primers were used in the PCR. Assay used: immunoSEQ multiplex PCR; TCRdb lists only in-frame clones, some missing. Of about 200,000 clones in the sample, about four fifths were seen once. The CDR3 covers 15 residues. The ends lost 5 bases at V and 3 bases at J; junction bases unmatched: 6. Germline CDR1 and CDR2: MDHEN and SYDVKM. Sequencing was done on a sample of PBMCs. The receptor's source is a woman aged 40 to 50 in good health and CMV-seronegative. J is TRBJ2-2 and V is TRBV28; 7 nucleotides match TRBD1. The CDR3 region is CASSQGQHYTGELFF. The CDR3 region has the DNA TGTGCCAGCAGTCAGGGACAGCATTACACCGGGGAGCTGTTTTTT.